The 6 T cell receptor beta chains below were found in one sample sequenced in a study of lymphopenia after photon versus proton radiotherapy. Repertoires were generated with immunoSEQ multiplex PCR, while TCRdb's copy carries only in-frame clones and drops some. The sample holds 83,000 or so clones, around four fifths seen once. Sequencing used peripheral blood, obtained from a patient treated with proton-based radiotherapy. The receptor set was obtained from a man aged 60 to 69 with pancreatic cancer.

This rearrangement joins TRBV6-1 to TRBJ1-1, with D hard to call. The CDR3 totals 11 residues. Germline CDR1 is MNHNS and CDR2 is SASEGT. The V end lost 6 bases, the J end lost 4 bases, and 6 bases lay between the germline ends. The CDR3 DNA sequence: TGTGCCAGCAGGGGGTTCACTGAAGCTTTCTTT. Its protein product is CASRGFTEAFF.

The chain has TRBV29-1 and TRBJ1-1; D unclear. The CDR3 has 13 amino acids. V was cut by 7 bases and J by 2 bases, with 14 bases left in between. Germline V lookup: CDR1 SQVTM, CDR2 ANQGSEA. CDR3 region: CSGYWLPNTEAFF. CDR3 DNA: TGCAGCGGGTACTGGCTACCAAACACTGAAGCTTTCTTT.

This sequence joins TRBV28 and TRBJ1-5, with D unclear. Trimming removed 3 bases from V and 6 bases from J, with 6 bases in between. CDR1 and CDR2 (germline): MDHEN, SYDVKM. This CDR3 contains 12 residues. The CDR3 is CASSLVGQPQHF. In DNA, the CDR3 is TGTGCCAGCAGTTTGGTAGGTCAGCCCCAGCATTTT.

The rearrangement links TRBV4-1 to TRBJ1-2, with a weak D call TRBD1 (5 bases). The V end was cut by 0 bases, the J end by 8 bases, with 16 bases between. The CDR3 is 15 residues long. The V gene's germline CDR1 is MGHRA and CDR2 YSYEKL. DNA for the CDR3: TGCGCCAGCAGCCAAGATCCGGGACGCTGGGGAGGCTACACCTTC. It is translated as CASSQDPGRWGGYTF.

The CDR3 DNA sequence: TGTGCCAGCAGCTTGGGAGGATCCTATGGCTACACCTTC. Its translation: CASSLGGSYGYTF. The V gene is TRBV4-2, the J gene TRBJ1-2; no clear D gene. V lost 5 bases, J lost 4 bases, and 11 bases lay in between. This CDR3 region has 13 residues. The germline V gene has CDR1 LGHNA and CDR2 YNFKEQ.

The CDR3: CASSAGTVYGYTF. DNA of the CDR3: TGTGCCAGCAGCGCCGGGACAGTCTATGGCTACACCTTC. The chain employs TRBV5-5 and TRBJ1-2; 7 positions match TRBD1. The germline gives CDR1 SGHKS, CDR2 YYEKEE (reference sequence). The CDR3 is made up of 13 amino acids. V lost 4 bases, J lost 4 bases, and 4 bases stayed unmatched.